These T cell receptor beta chains were read from a single sample in a study of Tregs in tolerant kidney transplant recipients. Using immunoSEQ multiplex PCR, the repertoire was profiled, and TCRdb retains in-frame clones only, with some absent. The table lists 50,000 to 75,000 clones, approximately 83% of them singletons. This specimen consisted of Tregs from blood, obtained before the transplant. All receptors come from a human donor who received a combined kidney and bone marrow transplant. CDR3s include the opening cysteine and the closing phenylalanine or tryptophan. The D gene is left open where the match is weak. Size tells how often a clone was seen (once, few, many) or the class of an expanded clone, and some rows leave it out.

d_gene,abundance,v_gene,j_gene,CDR3aa,CDR3nt
NA,NA,TRBV21-1,TRBJ1-1,CASSLRTRGNTEAFF,TGTGCCAGCAGCCTACGGACGCGGGGGAACACTGAAGCTTTCTTT
NA,NA,TRBV28,TRBJ2-1,CASSLFKVRAGVVQFF,TGTGCCAGCAGCCTATTTAAGGTGAGGGCAGGGGTGGTGCAGTTCTTC
NA,few,TRBV11-2,TRBJ2-5,CASTQQGLGETQYF,TGTGCCAGCACCCAGCAGGGGCTAGGGGAGACCCAGTACTTC
NA,NA,TRBV9,TRBJ2-7,CASSAGTRRTYEQYF,TGTGCCAGCAGCGCCGGGACCCGGCGAACCTACGAGCAGTACTTC
NA,NA,TRBV5-1,TRBJ1-2,CASSSAGGRGGYTF,TGCGCCAGCAGCTCGGCTGGGGGAAGGGGAGGCTACACCTTC
TRBD1,few,TRBV6-5,TRBJ1-3,CASTRQGFGNTIYF,TGTGCCAGCACCAGACAGGGGTTCGGAAACACCATATATTTT
NA,NA,TRBV6-6,TRBJ1-5,CASSYSPSDNQPQHF,TGTGCCAGCAGTTACTCCCCGTCGGACAATCAGCCCCAGCATTTT
NA,NA,TRBV19,TRBJ2-7,CAGFRDANYEQYF,TGTGCCGGGTTCCGGGACGCAAACTACGAGCAGTACTTC
TRBD1,few,TRBV9,TRBJ1-1,CASSVSGTVPEDTEAFF,TGTGCCAGCAGCGTTTCCGGGACAGTCCCGGAGGACACTGAAGCTTTCTTT
NA,NA,TRBV19,TRBJ1-1,CASSGEGGNTEAFF,TGTGCCAGTAGTGGTGAAGGGGGGAACACTGAAGCTTTCTTT
NA,NA,TRBV29-1,TRBJ1-1,CSARYSEAFF,TGCAGCGCCCGGTATTCTGAAGCTTTCTTT
TRBD1,few,TRBV19,TRBJ1-1,CASRTDREIEAFF,TGTGCCAGTAGGACGGACAGGGAAATTGAAGCTTTCTTT
NA,once,TRBV2,TRBJ1-2,CARGGIRGYTF,TGTGCCAGAGGCGGTATACGTGGCTACACCTTC
NA,NA,TRBV5-4,TRBJ2-1,CASRFLPELTNNEQFF,TGTGCCAGCAGGTTTCTACCTGAATTAACGAACAATGAGCAGTTCTTC
NA,NA,TRBV18,TRBJ2-5,CASTSWPAETQYF,TGTGCCAGCACCAGCTGGCCCGCGGAGACCCAGTACTTC
NA,few,TRBV19,TRBJ2-4,CASSRGDLAKNIQYF,TGTGCCAGTAGTAGGGGGGATCTAGCCAAAAACATTCAGTACTTC
NA,once,TRBV6-6,TRBJ2-5,CASSYGSRTGPQTQYF,TGTGCCAGCAGTTACGGATCCAGGACTGGGCCTCAGACCCAGTACTTC
TRBD2,NA,TRBV5-1,TRBJ2-1,CASSLGGGSNEQFF,TGCGCCAGCAGCTTGGGTGGCGGGAGCAATGAGCAGTTCTTC
TRBD1,NA,TRBV11-1,TRBJ1-6,CASSITGGQSPLHF,TGTGCCAGCAGTATTACAGGGGGCCAATCACCCCTCCACTTT
NA,NA,TRBV7-9,TRBJ1-2,CASSSFNSGGGYGYTF,TGTGCCAGCAGCTCCTTCAACTCGGGGGGAGGCTATGGCTACACCTTC